These 24 T cell receptor beta chains were sequenced from one sample in a study of T cells expressing NK-cell markers. One entry per CDR3 protein, without DNA, is what TCRdb gives after re-calling the 5' RACE reads. The sample table sets out around 140,000 distinct CDR3 sequences. Input material: blood T cells: a sorted CD56 or NKG2C T cell subset, CD4+ or CD8+ T cells, or bulk PBMC T cells (not recorded which). All receptors derive from a man aged 18 to 35 in good health.

This rearrangement joins TRBV30 to TRBJ1-2. The CDR3 spans 14 residues. Germline V gene sequence: CDR1 GTSNPN, CDR2 SVGIG (reference sequence). This CDR3 reads CAWSRPGEVDGYTF. The full variable domain, completed using reference TRBV30 and TRBJ1-2, is SQTIHQWPATLVQPVGSPLSLECTVEGTSNPNLYWYRQAAGRGLQLLFYSVGIGQISSEVPQNLSASRPQDRQFILSSKKLLLSDSGFYLCAWSRPGEVDGYTFGSGTRLTVV.

The CDR3 reads CATSSTHSNSPATQYF. The chain has TRBV15 and TRBJ2-3; TCRdb's D call of TRBD2 is untestable without DNA. In germline, CDR1 is LNHNV, CDR2 YYDKDF (reference sequence). This CDR3 is built from 16 residues.

The V gene is TRBV7-9, the J gene TRBJ1-5; TCRdb reports TRBD1, a call that lacks DNA to check it against. Germline V gives CDR1 SEHNR, CDR2 FQNEAQ (reference sequence). The CDR3 has 16 residues. The CDR3 here is CASSSDRDREDQPQHF. The whole variable domain, remainder taken from reference TRBV7-9 and TRBJ1-5, is DTGVSQNPRHKITKRGQNVTFRCDPISEHNRLYWYRQTLGQGPEFLTYFQNEAQLEKSRLLSDRFSAERPKGSFSTLEIQRTEQGDSAMYLCASSSDRDREDQPQHFGDGTRLSIL.

This chain joins TRBV6-5 and TRBJ2-1; the TRBD1 assignment by TCRdb is unverifiable without DNA. The CDR3 is 12 amino acids. Per the germline V gene, CDR1 is MNHEY and CDR2 is SVGAGI. This CDR3 is CASRGQGNEQFF.

The chain combines TRBV7-9 with TRBJ2-1; TCRdb outputs TRBD1, but without DNA this stays unchecked. The CDR3 extends over 15 amino acids. Per the germline V gene, CDR1 is SEHNR and CDR2 is FQNEAQ (reference sequence). Here the CDR3 reads CASSLPGTEDNEQFF.

This sequence joins TRBV11-1 and TRBJ2-1; as DNA is missing, the TRBD2 call by TCRdb cannot be tested. CDR1 is SGHAT and CDR2 is FQDESV in the germline V gene (reference sequence). The CDR3 contains 18 residues. The CDR3 here is CASSFQGLAGFLSDEQFF.

The chain joins TRBV7-2 to TRBJ2-2; the D call from TCRdb, TRBD1, cannot be confirmed without DNA. From germline, CDR1 is SGHTA and CDR2 FQGNSA. The CDR3 sequence is 16 residues long. The CDR3 is CASSLELRGGTGELFF.

CDR3 sequence reads: CASSSEEREGRYEQYF. The chain recombines TRBV5-6 with TRBJ2-7; without DNA, the TCRdb call of TRBD2 cannot be checked. The germline gives CDR1 SGHDT, CDR2 YYEEEE. The CDR3 is 16 residues long.

The chain combines TRBV5-5 with TRBJ2-1. This CDR3 is built from 13 residues. Germline V gene sequence: CDR1 SGHKS, CDR2 YYEKEE (reference sequence). This chain's CDR3 is CASSLAWFNEQFF.

The chain links TRBV20-1 to TRBJ2-7; TCRdb calls TRBD1, which cannot be checked without DNA. The CDR3 length is 17 residues. Germline CDR1 is DFQATT and CDR2 is SNEGSKA (reference sequence). CDR3 residues: CSARDLVGERASYEQYF.

The chain is built from TRBV7-9 and TRBJ2-7; TCRdb's D call of TRBD1 is untestable without DNA. Germline V lookup: CDR1 SEHNR, CDR2 FQNEAQ (reference sequence). This CDR3 region has 14 residues. CDR3 in amino acids: CASSLGGTLYEQYF.

This chain connects TRBV5-1 to TRBJ2-3; checking the TCRdb D call of TRBD2 is not possible without DNA. Per germline, CDR1 SGHRS and CDR2 YFSETQ. This CDR3 spans 12 amino acids. CDR3 sequence reads: CASSLDGRGQYF.

The chain uses TRBV19 and TRBJ1-2. CDR3 length: 12 residues. From germline, CDR1 is LNHDA and CDR2 SQIVND (reference sequence). CDR3 sequence reads: CATSPAGHGYTF.

This sequence joins TRBV24-1 and TRBJ2-3. The germline V gene has CDR1 KGHDR and CDR2 SFDVKD. The CDR3 is 16 amino acids. The chain's CDR3 is CATSDLSGSSTDTQYF.

This chain uses TRBV4-2 with TRBJ2-7. This CDR3 spans 14 amino acids. Germline lookup yields CDR1 LGHNA and CDR2 YNFKEQ. CDR3 loop: CASSQERSAYEQYF.

The V and J genes are TRBV5-1 and TRBJ2-7. The CDR3 sequence is 12 residues long. The germline V gene encodes CDR1 SGHRS and CDR2 YFSETQ. The CDR3 is CASREGLYEQYF.

The genes are TRBV7-9 and TRBJ1-2. CDR3 size: 13 residues. CDR1 is SEHNR and CDR2 is FQNEAQ in the germline V gene (reference sequence). The CDR3: CASSFADSYGYTF.

This sequence joins TRBV4-3 and TRBJ2-7. Germline assignment: CDR1 LGHNA and CDR2 YSLEER. The length of the CDR3 is 15 residues. The CDR3 protein is CASSQDSGSLYEQYF.

The chain couples TRBV12-3 or TRBV12-4 to TRBJ2-5. The CDR3 loop spans 13 amino acids. CDR3 sequence reads: CASSLSFQETQYF.

The gene calls are TRBV9 and TRBJ2-1; TCRdb indicates TRBD2, and absent DNA this call remains unverified. The CDR3 totals 14 residues. Germline CDR1 and CDR2: SGDLS and YYNGEE. The CDR3 sequence: CASVGSGGYNEQFF.

Here the CDR3 reads CASSPLDRVSYEQFF. V gene TRBV18 combines with J gene TRBJ2-1; the D gene TCRdb calls, TRBD1, cannot be checked with no DNA. Per the germline V gene, CDR1 is KGHSH and CDR2 is LQKENI. This CDR3 has 15 amino acids.

The rearrangement links TRBV24-1 to TRBJ2-1; TCRdb selects TRBD2, and the lack of DNA leaves this call unchecked. Germline CDR1 and CDR2: KGHDR and SFDVKD. The CDR3 totals 15 residues. CDR3 amino acids: CATSDFEGSDDEQFF.

The chain employs TRBV20-1 and TRBJ2-5; with no DNA, the TCRdb D assignment of TRBD1 cannot be verified. CDR3 length equals 11 residues. In germline, CDR1 is DFQATT, CDR2 SNEGSKA (reference sequence). The CDR3 region is CSALQGETQYF.

V and J are TRBV7-9 and TRBJ2-1; TCRdb picks TRBD2, but there is no DNA to check that call. The V gene's germline CDR1 is SEHNR and CDR2 FQNEAQ (reference sequence). The CDR3 is 17 residues long. CDR3 residues: CASSLPLAGVSFNEQFF. The whole variable domain, remainder taken from reference TRBV7-9 and TRBJ2-1, is DTGVSQNPRHKITKRGQNVTFRCDPISEHNRLYWYRQTLGQGPEFLTYFQNEAQLEKSRLLSDRFSAERPKGSFSTLEIQRTEQGDSAMYLCASSLPLAGVSFNEQFFGPGTRLTVL.